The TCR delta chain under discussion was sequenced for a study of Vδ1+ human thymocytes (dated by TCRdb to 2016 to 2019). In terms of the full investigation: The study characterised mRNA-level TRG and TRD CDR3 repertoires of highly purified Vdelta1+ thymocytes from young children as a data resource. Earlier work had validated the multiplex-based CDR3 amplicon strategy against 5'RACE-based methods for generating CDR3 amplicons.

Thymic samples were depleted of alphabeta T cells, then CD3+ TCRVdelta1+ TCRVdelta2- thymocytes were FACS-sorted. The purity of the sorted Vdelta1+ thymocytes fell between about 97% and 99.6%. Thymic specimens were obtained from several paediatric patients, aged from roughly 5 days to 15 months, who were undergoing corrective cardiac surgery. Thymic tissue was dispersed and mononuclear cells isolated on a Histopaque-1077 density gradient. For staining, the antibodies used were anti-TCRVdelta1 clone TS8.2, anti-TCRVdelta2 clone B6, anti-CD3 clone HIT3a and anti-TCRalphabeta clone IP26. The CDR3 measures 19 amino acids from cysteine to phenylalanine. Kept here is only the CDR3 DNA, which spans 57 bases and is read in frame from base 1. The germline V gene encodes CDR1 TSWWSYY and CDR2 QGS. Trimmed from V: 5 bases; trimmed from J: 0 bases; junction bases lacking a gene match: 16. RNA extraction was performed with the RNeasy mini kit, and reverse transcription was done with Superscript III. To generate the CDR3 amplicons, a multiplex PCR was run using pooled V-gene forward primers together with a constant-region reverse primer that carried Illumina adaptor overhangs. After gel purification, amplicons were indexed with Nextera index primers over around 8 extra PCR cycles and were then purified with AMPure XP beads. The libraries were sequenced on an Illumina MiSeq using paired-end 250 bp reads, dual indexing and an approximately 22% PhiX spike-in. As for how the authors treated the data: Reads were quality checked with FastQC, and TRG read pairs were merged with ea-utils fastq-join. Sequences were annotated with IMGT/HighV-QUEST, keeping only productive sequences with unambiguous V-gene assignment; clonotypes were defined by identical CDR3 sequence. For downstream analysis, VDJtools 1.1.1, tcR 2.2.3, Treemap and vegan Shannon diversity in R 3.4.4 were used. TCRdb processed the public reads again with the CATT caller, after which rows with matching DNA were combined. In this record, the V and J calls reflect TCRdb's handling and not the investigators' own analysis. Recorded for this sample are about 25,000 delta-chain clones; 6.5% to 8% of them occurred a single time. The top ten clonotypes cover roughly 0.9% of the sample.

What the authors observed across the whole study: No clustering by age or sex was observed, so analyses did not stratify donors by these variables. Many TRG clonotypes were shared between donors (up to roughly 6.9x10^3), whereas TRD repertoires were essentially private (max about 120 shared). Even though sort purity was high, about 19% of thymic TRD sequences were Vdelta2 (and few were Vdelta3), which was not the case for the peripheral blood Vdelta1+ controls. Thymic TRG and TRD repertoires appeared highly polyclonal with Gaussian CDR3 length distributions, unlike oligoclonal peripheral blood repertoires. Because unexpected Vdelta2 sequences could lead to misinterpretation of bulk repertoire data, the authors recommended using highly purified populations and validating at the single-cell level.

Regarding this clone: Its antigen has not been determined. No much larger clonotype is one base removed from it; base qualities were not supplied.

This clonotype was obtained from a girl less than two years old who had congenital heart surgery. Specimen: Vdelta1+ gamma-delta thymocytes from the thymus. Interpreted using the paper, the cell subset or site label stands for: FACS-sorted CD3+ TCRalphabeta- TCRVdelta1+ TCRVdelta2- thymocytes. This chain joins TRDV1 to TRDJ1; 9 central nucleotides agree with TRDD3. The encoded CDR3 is CALGHKRILGDLYTDKLIF. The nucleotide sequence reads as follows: TGTGCTCTTGGGCACAAACGGATACTGGGGGACTTGTACACCGATAAACTCATCTTT.